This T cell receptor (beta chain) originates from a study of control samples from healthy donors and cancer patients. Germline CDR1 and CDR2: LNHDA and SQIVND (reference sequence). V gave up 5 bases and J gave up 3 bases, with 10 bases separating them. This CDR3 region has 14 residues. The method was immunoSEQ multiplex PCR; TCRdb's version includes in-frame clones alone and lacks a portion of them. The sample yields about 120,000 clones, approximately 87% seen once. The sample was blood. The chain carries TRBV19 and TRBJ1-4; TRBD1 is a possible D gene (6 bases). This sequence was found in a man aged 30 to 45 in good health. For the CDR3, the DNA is TGTGCCAGTAGTGGCACAGGGTCTAATGAAAAACTGTTTTTT. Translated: CASSGTGSNEKLFF.